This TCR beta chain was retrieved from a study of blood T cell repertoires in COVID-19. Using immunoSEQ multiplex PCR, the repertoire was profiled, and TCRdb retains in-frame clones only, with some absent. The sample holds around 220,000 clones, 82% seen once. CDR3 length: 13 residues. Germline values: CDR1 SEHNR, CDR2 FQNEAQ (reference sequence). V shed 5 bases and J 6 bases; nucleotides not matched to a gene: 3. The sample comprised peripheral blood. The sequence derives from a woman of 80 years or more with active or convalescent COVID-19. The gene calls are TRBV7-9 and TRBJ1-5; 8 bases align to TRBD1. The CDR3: CASSPGGSQPQHF. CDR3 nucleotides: TGTGCCAGCAGCCCAGGGGGCTCTCAGCCCCAGCATTTT.